The source of this T cell receptor (beta chain) is a study of blood T cell repertoires in COVID-19. Across the whole study: Spain, Italy and the United States supplied samples that represented acute and convalescent COVID-19. The cDNA or gDNA used as material had been derived from T cells, B-cell-depleted T cells, or PBMCs.

In the original workflow: From reference gene primer amplification, estimates of nucleated cell counts were derived. The assay was immunoSEQ multiplex PCR, and TCRdb's table has in-frame clones only and misses some. That table furnishes V, J and clone size, whereas the DNA furnished D and trimming. The sample yields about 74,000 clones, 84% seen once. The CDR3 extends over 15 amino acids. Germline values: CDR1 SEHNR, CDR2 FQNEAQ (reference sequence). Trimming pared 5 bases from V and 4 bases from J, leaving 15 bases between. Sequencing was carried out using peripheral blood. The source is a man between 65 and 79 years old with acute or convalescent COVID-19. The V gene is TRBV7-9, the J gene TRBJ1-5, with a tentative D call TRBD1 (5 bases). The CDR3 nucleotides read TGTGCCAGCAGCCTTGGGGCATCAATAAATCAGCCCCAGCATTTT. Its protein is CASSLGASINQPQHF.